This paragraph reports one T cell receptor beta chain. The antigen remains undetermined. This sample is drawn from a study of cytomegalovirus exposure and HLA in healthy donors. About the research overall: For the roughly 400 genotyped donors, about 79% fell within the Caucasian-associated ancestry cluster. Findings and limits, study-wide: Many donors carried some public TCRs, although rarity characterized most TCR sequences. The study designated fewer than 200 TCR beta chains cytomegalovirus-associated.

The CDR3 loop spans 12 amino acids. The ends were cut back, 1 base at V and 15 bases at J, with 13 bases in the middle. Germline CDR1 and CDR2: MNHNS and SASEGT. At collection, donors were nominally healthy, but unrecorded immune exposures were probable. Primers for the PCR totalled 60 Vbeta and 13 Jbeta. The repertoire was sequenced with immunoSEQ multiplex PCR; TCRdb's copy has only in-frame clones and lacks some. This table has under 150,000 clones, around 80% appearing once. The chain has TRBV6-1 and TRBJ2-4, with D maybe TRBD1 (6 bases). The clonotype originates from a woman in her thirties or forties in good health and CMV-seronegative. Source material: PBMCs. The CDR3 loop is CASSEGRTGLYF. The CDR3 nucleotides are TGTGCCAGCAGTGAAGGAAGAACAGGGCTGTACTTC.